These T cell receptor beta chains were read from a single sample in a study of CD8+ T cells in alopecia areata. Only in-frame clones appear in the TCRdb table, and some are missing; sequencing was by immunoSEQ multiplex PCR. The sample carries a few hundred thousand clones, more than 50% recorded once. What was sequenced was CD8+ T cells sorted from blood. The receptors originated from a human donor in good health. The CDR3 runs from the conserved cysteine through the conserved F or W. D genes are given only for firm matches. Clone sizes are given selectively: once, few, many, or a class where the clone is expanded.

size | J | V | D | CDR3 | DNA
. | TRBJ1-1 | TRBV9 | . | CASSVSGLNTEAFF | TGTGCCAGCAGCGTATCGGGGCTGAACACTGAAGCTTTCTTT
. | TRBJ1-5 | TRBV4-3 | . | CASSQGQSQPQHF | TGCGCCAGCAGCCAAGGTCAATCACAGCCCCAGCATTTT
. | TRBJ2-1 | TRBV15 | . | CATSVGWREQFF | TGTGCCACCAGCGTCGGGTGGCGTGAGCAGTTCTTC
once | TRBJ1-1 | TRBV30 | . | CAWQGNTEAFF | TGTGCCTGGCAGGGAAATACTGAAGCTTTCTTT
few | TRBJ2-6 | TRBV5-5 | . | CASSPSPGANVLTF | TGTGCCAGCTCGCCCTCCCCTGGGGCCAACGTCCTGACTTTC
. | TRBJ2-1 | TRBV4-1 | TRBD2 | CASSQDLERGNNEQFF | TGCGCCAGCAGCCAAGATCTCGAGCGGGGCAACAATGAGCAGTTCTTC
. | TRBJ2-7 | TRBV4-1 | . | CASSQGLTTDYEQYF | TGCGCCAGCAGCCAAGGTTTAACGACTGACTACGAGCAGTACTTC
. | TRBJ2-1 | TRBV7-9 | TRBD2 | CASRPTSSGSLNEQFF | TGTGCCAGCAGGCCAACTTCTAGCGGGTCCCTCAATGAGCAGTTCTTC
few | TRBJ1-5 | TRBV6-5 | TRBD1 | CASTPTGGSNQPQHF | TGTGCCAGCACTCCGACAGGGGGGTCCAATCAGCCCCAGCATTTT
. | TRBJ2-2 | TRBV5-5 | . | CASSFKAGPLVGTGELFF | TGTGCCAGCAGCTTCAAAGCGGGCCCTCTAGTGGGAACCGGGGAGCTGTTTTTT
once | TRBJ2-3 | TRBV29-1 | . | CSVGYVQRTDTQYF | TGCAGCGTTGGGTACGTTCAAAGGACAGATACGCAGTATTTT
. | TRBJ1-3 | TRBV21-1 | . | CATTAGEGNTIYF | TGTGCCACCACGGCAGGGGAGGGAAACACCATATATTTT
. | TRBJ2-1 | TRBV29-1 | . | CSVEEIGGYEQFF | TGCAGCGTTGAAGAAATCGGCGGGTATGAGCAGTTCTTC
. | TRBJ2-7 | TRBV29-1 | . | CSVRRGDGYEQYF | TGCAGCGTGAGGCGAGGGGACGGCTACGAGCAGTACTTC
few | TRBJ1-5 | TRBV9 | TRBD1 | CASSSGTAPLPQHF | TGTGCCAGCAGCAGTGGGACAGCTCCTCTGCCCCAGCATTTT
. | TRBJ1-1 | TRBV29-1 | . | CSVFEWTNEAFF | TGCAGCGTTTTTGAATGGACCAATGAAGCTTTCTTT
few | TRBJ2-5 | TRBV12-5 | TRBD1 | CASGSGTAEGNQETQYF | TGTGCTAGTGGCTCTGGGACAGCAGAGGGAAATCAAGAGACCCAGTACTTC
. | TRBJ1-1 | TRBV6-1 | . | CASSEDTYTEAFF | TGTGCCAGCAGTGAAGATACGTACACTGAAGCTTTCTTT
few | TRBJ1-5 | TRBV18 | . | CASSPGTSNQPQHF | TGTGCCAGCTCACCAGGGACATCCAATCAGCCCCAGCATTTT
. | TRBJ2-2 | TRBV29-1 | . | CSALPWETNTGELFF | TGCAGCGCCCTGCCTTGGGAGACGAACACCGGGGAGCTGTTTTTT
few | TRBJ2-7 | TRBV11-2 | . | CASSLAGGGEQYF | TGTGCCAGCAGCTTAGCGGGGGGCGGCGAGCAGTACTTC
. | TRBJ2-7 | TRBV11-2 | . | CASSYSGSALDEQYF | TGTGCCAGCAGCTACTCCGGGTCAGCTCTCGACGAGCAGTACTTC
. | TRBJ2-7 | TRBV7-9 | . | CASSPLAPYEQYF | TGTGCCAGCAGCCCTCTGGCCCCCTACGAGCAGTACTTC
. | TRBJ2-3 | TRBV7-9 | . | CASGKSDYPGADTQYF | TGTGCCAGCGGAAAATCGGACTACCCAGGAGCAGATACGCAGTATTTT
. | TRBJ1-2 | TRBV29-1 | . | CSVLSRTVYGYTF | TGCAGCGTCCTATCCCGGACAGTTTATGGCTACACCTTC
. | TRBJ1-2 | TRBV29-1 | TRBD1 | CSVDQGDGYTF | TGCAGCGTTGACCAGGGGGATGGCTACACCTTC
. | TRBJ1-1 | TRBV19 | . | CASSMGTGATEAFF | TGTGCCAGTAGTATGGGGACGGGCGCCACTGAAGCTTTCTTT
. | TRBJ2-7 | TRBV6-5 | . | CASSPFPEGLYEQYF | TGTGCCAGCAGTCCCTTCCCTGAGGGGCTGTACGAGCAGTACTTC
. | TRBJ2-5 | TRBV29-1 | . | CSVETGLEETQYF | TGCAGCGTTGAAACCGGGTTGGAAGAGACCCAGTACTTC
few | TRBJ2-2 | TRBV7-8 | . | CASSLGVGTGELFF | TGTGCCAGCAGCTTAGGGGTTGGGACCGGGGAGCTGTTTTTT
. | TRBJ1-3 | TRBV9 | . | CASSVDTGYSGNTIYF | TGTGCCAGCAGCGTAGATACAGGGTACTCTGGAAACACCATATATTTT
. | TRBJ2-7 | TRBV2 | . | CASSQRGNTYEQYF | TGTGCCAGCAGTCAGAGGGGCAACACCTACGAGCAGTACTTC
. | TRBJ1-1 | TRBV5-1 | TRBD1 | CASSWTGPEAFF | TGCGCCAGCAGCTGGACAGGGCCTGAAGCTTTCTTT
. | TRBJ1-1 | TRBV6-5 | . | CASRPRGGSEAFF | TGTGCCAGCAGGCCCCGGGGGGGCTCTGAAGCTTTCTTT
. | TRBJ2-5 | TRBV7-9 | TRBD2 | CASSFLAGGRSYQETQYF | TGTGCCAGCAGCTTCCTAGCGGGGGGACGTTCGTACCAAGAGACCCAGTACTTC
once | TRBJ2-7 | TRBV27 | . | CASSFGTGSYEQYF | TGTGCCAGCAGTTTTGGGACGGGCTCCTACGAGCAGTACTTC
. | TRBJ1-3 | TRBV4-1 | . | CASSQVAGNTIYF | TGCGCCAGCAGCCAAGTAGCTGGAAACACCATATATTTT
. | TRBJ2-7 | TRBV30 | . | CAWSVRDGDYEQYF | TGTGCCTGGAGTGTCCGGGACGGTGACTACGAGCAGTACTTC
. | TRBJ1-1 | TRBV9 | . | CASSVPASQRAGSEAFF | TGTGCCAGCAGCGTACCCGCTTCCCAGAGGGCGGGATCCGAAGCTTTCTTT
. | TRBJ2-7 | TRBV29-1 | . | CSVVSGPYEQYF | TGCAGCGTTGTTTCCGGACCTTACGAGCAGTACTTC
. | TRBJ1-1 | TRBV5-6 | . | CASTVGSIETFF | TGTGCCAGCACTGTGGGGTCGATAGAGACTTTCTTT
once | TRBJ2-1 | TRBV7-9 | . | CASSPPSYNEQFF | TGTGCCAGCAGCCCTCCCTCCTACAATGAGCAGTTCTTC
few | TRBJ2-1 | TRBV7-9 | TRBD2 | CASSFPGLAEEQFF | TGTGCCAGCAGCTTCCCGGGACTAGCGGAGGAGCAGTTCTTC
. | TRBJ2-5 | TRBV7-2 | TRBD2 | CASSLLAGEETQYF | TGTGCCAGCAGCCTTTTGGCGGGGGAAGAGACCCAGTACTTC
few | TRBJ2-3 | TRBV6-1 | TRBD2 | CASETSGVKNTQYF | TGTGCCAGCGAGACTAGCGGGGTAAAAAATACGCAGTATTTT
. | TRBJ2-7 | TRBV27 | . | CASGDYEQYF | TGTGCCAGCGGCGATTACGAGCAGTACTTC
few | TRBJ1-1 | TRBV12-5 | . | CASGQYTEAFF | TGTGCTAGTGGCCAGTACACTGAAGCTTTCTTT
. | TRBJ2-7 | TRBV4-1 | . | CASSHDSGGSYEQYF | TGCGCCAGCAGCCACGACAGCGGCGGCTCGTACGAGCAGTACTTC